This TCR beta chain was observed in a study of control samples from healthy donors and cancer patients. Assay used: immunoSEQ multiplex PCR; TCRdb lists only in-frame clones, some missing. The sample shows over 150,000 clones, approximately 93% of them seen only once. Material for sequencing was blood. The sequence derives from a man in his forties or fifties in good health.

The CDR3 nucleotides are TGTGCCAGCAGCTTGTATTCCGGGTGGGCTAACTATGGCTACACCTTC. This gives the protein CASSLYSGWANYGYTF. This sequence joins TRBV5-6 and TRBJ1-2; D gene uncertain. Trimming took 1 base from V and 0 from J, leaving 13 bases between them. CDR3 length: 16 residues. Germline V CDR1 and CDR2: SGHDT, YYEEEE.